Detailed here is one T cell receptor beta chain. Compared with the rest of its sample, this clonotype is medium-sized (0.01 to 0.1%). Its specific antigen is unknown. No much larger clone is present one base from it, and per-base qualities are unavailable. TCRdb records Illumina MiSeq as the sequencer. TCRdb cleaned the public reads at Q25 with fastp, built clones with MiXCR and kept in-frame beta chains. One record per CDR3 amino acid sequence lists the most common genes and DNA. The sample contains several thousand distinct CDR3 sequences, 17% of them found a single time. 2.5% to 3% of the sample rests with the top ten. Taken from cysteine to phenylalanine, the CDR3 has 16 residues. The read is trimmed to its CDR3 DNA, 48 bases read in frame from base 1. Relative to germline, V is 0 bases shorter and J is 0 bases shorter, with 12 bases between their ends. CDR1 and CDR2 are read off the germline V gene (reference sequence) as LNHNV and YYDKDF.

These data come from a study of liver allograft versus peripheral blood T cells (dated by TCRdb to the early 2020s). Concerning the study at large: T cell receptor repertoires present within transplanted livers were compared with repertoires in the peripheral blood of liver transplant recipients. The paper as a whole reports these results and caveats: According to the report, the T cell receptor repertoires detected in peripheral blood were different from the repertoires found inside liver allografts.

The sequence links TRBV15 to TRBJ2-7; a tentative D match to TRBD2 spans 6 bases. The receptor comes from a human patient who had a liver transplant. After a transplant, some T cells may be the graft donor's own cells. The DNA sequence follows: TGTGCCACCAGCAGAGAATGGGGGACTTCCTCCTACGAGCAGTACTTC. This sequence encodes CATSREWGTSSYEQYF.